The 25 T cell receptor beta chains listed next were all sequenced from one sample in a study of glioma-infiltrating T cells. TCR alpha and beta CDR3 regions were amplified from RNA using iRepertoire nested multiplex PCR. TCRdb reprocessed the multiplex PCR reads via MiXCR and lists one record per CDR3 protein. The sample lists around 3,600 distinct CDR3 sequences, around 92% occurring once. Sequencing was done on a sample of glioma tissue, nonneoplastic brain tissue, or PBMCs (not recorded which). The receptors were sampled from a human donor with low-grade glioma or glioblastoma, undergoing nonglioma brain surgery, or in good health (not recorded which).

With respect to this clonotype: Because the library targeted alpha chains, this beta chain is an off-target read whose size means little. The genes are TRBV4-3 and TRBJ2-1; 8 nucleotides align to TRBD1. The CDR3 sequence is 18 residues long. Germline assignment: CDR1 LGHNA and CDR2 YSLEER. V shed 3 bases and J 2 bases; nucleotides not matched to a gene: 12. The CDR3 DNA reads TGCGCCAGCAGCCAGACAGGGGATTCCCTCCTGGCCTACAATGAGCAGTTCTTC. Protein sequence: CASSQTGDSLLAYNEQFF.

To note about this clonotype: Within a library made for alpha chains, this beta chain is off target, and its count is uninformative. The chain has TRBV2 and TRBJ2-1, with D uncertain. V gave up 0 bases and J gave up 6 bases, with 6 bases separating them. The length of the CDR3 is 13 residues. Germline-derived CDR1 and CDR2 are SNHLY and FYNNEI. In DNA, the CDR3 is TGTGCCAGCAGTGAAGCGAGGACCAATGAGCAGTTCTTC. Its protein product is CASSEARTNEQFF.

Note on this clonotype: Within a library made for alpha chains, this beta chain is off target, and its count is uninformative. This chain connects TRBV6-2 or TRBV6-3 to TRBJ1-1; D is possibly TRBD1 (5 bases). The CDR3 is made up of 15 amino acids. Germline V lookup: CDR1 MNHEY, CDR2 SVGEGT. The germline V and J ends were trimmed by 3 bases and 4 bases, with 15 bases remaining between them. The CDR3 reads CASSYQGPGSTEAFF. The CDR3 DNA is TGTGCCAGCAGTTATCAGGGACCCGGGAGCACTGAAGCTTTCTTT.

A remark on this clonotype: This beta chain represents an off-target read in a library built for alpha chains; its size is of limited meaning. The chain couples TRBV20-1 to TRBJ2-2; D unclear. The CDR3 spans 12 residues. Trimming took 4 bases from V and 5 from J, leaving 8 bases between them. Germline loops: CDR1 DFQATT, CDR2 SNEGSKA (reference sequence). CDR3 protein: CSAIGQTGELFF. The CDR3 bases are TGCAGTGCTATAGGGCAAACCGGGGAGCTGTTTTTT.

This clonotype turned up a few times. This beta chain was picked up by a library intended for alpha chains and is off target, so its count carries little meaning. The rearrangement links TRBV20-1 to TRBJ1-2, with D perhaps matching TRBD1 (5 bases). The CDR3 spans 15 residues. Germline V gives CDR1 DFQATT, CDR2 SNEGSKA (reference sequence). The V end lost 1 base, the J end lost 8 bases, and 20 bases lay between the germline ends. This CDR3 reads CSARAVRGTASGYTF. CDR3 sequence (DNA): TGCAGTGCTAGAGCTGTTAGGGGTACGGCGAGCGGCTACACCTTC.

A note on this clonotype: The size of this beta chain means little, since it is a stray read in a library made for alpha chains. CDR3 in amino acids: CASSGAPGRTGEQYV. The CDR3 region has the DNA TGTGCCAGCAGCGGGGCTCCAGGTCGTACCGGGGAGCAGTACGTC. The chain links TRBV7-8 to TRBJ2-7; tentatively, D is TRBD1 (5 bases). This CDR3 spans 15 amino acids. From germline, CDR1 is SGHVS and CDR2 FQNEAQ. V was clipped by 5 bases and J by 7 bases, with 21 bases between them.

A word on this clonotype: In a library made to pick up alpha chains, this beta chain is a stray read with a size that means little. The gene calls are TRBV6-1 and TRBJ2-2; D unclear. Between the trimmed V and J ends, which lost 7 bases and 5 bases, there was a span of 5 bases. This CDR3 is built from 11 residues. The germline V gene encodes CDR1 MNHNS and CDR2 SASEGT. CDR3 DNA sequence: TGTGCCAGCAAGGGTACCGGGGAGCTGTTTTTT. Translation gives CASKGTGELFF.

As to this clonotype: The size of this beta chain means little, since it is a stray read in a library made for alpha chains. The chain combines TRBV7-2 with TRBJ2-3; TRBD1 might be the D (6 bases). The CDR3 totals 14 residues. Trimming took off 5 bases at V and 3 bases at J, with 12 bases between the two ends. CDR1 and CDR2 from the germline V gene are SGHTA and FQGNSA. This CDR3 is CASSLQGQTDTQYF. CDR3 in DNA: TGTGCCAGCAGCCTCCAGGGGCAGACAGATACGCAGTATTTT.

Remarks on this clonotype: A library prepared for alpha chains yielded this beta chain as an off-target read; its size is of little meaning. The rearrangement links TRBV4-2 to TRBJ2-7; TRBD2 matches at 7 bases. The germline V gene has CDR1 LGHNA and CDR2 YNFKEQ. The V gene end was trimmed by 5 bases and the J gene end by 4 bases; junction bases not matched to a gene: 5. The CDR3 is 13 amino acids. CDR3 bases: TGTGCCAGCAGCGCGGGACTACTGTACGAGCAGTACGTC. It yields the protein CASSAGLLYEQYV.

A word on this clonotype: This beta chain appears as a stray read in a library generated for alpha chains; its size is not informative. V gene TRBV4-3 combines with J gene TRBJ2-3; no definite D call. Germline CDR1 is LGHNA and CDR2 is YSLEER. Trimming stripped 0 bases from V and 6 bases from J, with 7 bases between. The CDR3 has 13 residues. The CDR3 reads CASSQEIWDTQYF. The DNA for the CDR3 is TGCGCCAGCAGCCAAGAGATCTGGGATACGCAGTATTTT.

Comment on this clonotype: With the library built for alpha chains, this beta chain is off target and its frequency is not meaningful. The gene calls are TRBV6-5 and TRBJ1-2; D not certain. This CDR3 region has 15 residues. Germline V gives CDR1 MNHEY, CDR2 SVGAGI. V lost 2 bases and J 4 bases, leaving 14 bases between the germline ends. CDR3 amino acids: CASSYGRHRIYGYTF. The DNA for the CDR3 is TGTGCCAGCAGTTACGGTCGACATAGGATCTATGGCTACACCTTC.

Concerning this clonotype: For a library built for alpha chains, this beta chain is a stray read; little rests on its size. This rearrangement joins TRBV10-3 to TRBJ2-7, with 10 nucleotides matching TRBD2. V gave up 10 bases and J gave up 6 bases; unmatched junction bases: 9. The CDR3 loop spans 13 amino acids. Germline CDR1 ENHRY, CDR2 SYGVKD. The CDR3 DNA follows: TGTGCCAGCTACTCTACTAGCGGGATCGAGCAGTACGTC. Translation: CASYSTSGIEQYV.

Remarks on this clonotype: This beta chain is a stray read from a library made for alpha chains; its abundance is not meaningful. The CDR3, as DNA: TGCAGTGCGTCCCGAGGGGGCGGGGGATCCTTCTTCCCTCTCTATGAGCAGTTCTTC. Its translation: CSASRGGGGSFFPLYEQFF. This chain links TRBV20-1 with TRBJ2-1; D may match TRBD1 or TRBD2 (7 bases each). This CDR3 is 19 amino acids long. CDR1 DFQATT and CDR2 SNEGSKA come from the germline V gene (reference sequence). V lost 6 bases and J lost 8, with 35 bases in between.

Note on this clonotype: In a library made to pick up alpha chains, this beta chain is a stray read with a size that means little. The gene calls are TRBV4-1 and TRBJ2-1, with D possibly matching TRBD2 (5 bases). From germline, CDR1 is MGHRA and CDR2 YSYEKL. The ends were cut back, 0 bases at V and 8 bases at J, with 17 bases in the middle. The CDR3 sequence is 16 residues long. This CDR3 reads CASSQDRSAGGYEQFF. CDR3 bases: TGCGCCAGCAGCCAAGATCGGTCGGCGGGTGGTTATGAGCAGTTCTTC.

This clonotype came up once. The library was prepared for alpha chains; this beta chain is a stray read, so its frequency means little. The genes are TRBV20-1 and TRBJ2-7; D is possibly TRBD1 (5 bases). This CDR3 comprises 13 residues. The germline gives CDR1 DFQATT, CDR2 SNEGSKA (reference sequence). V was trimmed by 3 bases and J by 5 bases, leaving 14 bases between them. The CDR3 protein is CSARVQGGDEQYF. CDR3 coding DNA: TGCAGTGCTAGGGTGCAGGGTGGCGACGAGCAGTACTTC.

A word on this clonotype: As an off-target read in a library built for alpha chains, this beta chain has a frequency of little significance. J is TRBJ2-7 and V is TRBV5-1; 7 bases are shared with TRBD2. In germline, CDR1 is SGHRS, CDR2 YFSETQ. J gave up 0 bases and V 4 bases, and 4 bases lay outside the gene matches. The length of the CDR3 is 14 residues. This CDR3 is CASSRGDHSYEQYF. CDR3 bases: TGCGCCAGCAGCCGGGGGGACCACTCCTACGAGCAGTACTTC.

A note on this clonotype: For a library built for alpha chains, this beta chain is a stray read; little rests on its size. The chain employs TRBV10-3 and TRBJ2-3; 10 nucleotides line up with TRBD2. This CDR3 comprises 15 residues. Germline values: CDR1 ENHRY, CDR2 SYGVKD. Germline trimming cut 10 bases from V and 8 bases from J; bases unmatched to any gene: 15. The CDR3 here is CASSEREGRAATQYF. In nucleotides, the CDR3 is TGTGCCAGCAGCGAGCGGGAGGGCCGAGCGGCTACGCAGTATTTT.

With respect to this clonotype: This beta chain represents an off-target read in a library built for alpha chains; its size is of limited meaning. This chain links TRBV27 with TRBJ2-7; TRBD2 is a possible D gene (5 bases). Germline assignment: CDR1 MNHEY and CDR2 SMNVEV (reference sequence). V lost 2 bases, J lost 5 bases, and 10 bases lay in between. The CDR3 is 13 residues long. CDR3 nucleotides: TGTGCCAGCAGTTTACTCGCCGGGGACGAGCAGTACTTC. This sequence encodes CASSLLAGDEQYF.

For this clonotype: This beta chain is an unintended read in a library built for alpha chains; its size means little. As DNA, the CDR3 is TGCAGTGCTAGAGGGCTGGTTTTGGGCAATGAGCAGTTCTTC. It specifies CSARGLVLGNEQFF. The chain carries TRBV20-1 and TRBJ2-1; the D is unclear. This CDR3 region has 14 residues. Germline loops: CDR1 DFQATT, CDR2 SNEGSKA (reference sequence). The germline V and J ends were trimmed by 1 base and 6 bases, with 13 bases remaining between them.

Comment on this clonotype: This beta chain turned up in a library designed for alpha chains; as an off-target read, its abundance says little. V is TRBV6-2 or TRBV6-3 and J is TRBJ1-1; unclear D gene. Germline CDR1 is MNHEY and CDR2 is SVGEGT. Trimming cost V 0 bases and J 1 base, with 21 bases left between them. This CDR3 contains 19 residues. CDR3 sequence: CASSYSNLDMGDRNTEAFF. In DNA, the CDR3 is TGTGCCAGCAGTTACTCGAACCTAGACATGGGCGATCGGAACACTGAAGCTTTCTTT.

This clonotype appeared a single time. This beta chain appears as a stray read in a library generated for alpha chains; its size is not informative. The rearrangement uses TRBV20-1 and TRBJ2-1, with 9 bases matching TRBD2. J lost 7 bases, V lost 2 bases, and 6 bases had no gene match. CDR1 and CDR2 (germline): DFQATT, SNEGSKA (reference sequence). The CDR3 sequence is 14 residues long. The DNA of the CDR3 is TGCAGTGCTAGACAAGGTAGCGGGGGTAATGAGCAGTTCTTC. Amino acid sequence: CSARQGSGGNEQFF.

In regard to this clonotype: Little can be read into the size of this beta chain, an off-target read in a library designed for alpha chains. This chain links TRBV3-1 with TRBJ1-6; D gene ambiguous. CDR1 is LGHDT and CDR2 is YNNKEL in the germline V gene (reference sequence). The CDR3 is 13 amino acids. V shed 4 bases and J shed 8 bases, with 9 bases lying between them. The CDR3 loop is CASSPAGYSPLHF. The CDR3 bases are TGTGCCAGCAGCCCCGCGGGCTATTCACCCCTCCACTTT.

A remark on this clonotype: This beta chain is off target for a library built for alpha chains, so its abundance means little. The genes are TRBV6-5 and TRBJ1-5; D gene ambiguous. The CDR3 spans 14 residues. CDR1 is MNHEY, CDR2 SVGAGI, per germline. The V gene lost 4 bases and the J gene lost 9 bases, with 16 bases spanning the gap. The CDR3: CASSSDRNPGPQHF. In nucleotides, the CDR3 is TGTGCCAGCAGTTCCGACCGTAACCCCGGGCCCCAGCATTTT.

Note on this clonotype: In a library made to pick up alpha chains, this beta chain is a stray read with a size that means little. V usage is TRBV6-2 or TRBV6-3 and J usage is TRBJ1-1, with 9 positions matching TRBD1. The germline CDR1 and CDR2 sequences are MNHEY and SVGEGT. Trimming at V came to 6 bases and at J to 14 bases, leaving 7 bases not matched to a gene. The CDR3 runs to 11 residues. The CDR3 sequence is CASSRDRVGFF. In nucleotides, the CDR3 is TGTGCCAGCAGCCGGGACAGGGTTGGATTCTTT.

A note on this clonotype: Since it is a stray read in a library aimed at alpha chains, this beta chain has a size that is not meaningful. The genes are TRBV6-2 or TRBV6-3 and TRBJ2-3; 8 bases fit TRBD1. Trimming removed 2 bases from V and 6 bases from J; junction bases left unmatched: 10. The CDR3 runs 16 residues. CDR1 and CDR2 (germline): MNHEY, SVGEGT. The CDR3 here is CASSYPTGGLRDTQYF. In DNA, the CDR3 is TGTGCCAGCAGTTACCCTACAGGGGGGCTTCGTGATACGCAGTATTTT.